The present entry profiles one TCR beta chain with its context. V lost 6 bases and J lost 2, with 18 bases in between. The CDR3 runs to 16 residues. Germline CDR1 MNHEY, CDR2 SMNVEV (reference sequence). The sample belongs to a study of control samples from healthy donors and cancer patients. Data came from immunoSEQ multiplex PCR; TCRdb stores just in-frame clones and leaves some out. The sample contains roughly 120,000 clones, around 93% of which appear only once. The source is a man in his fifties or sixties with head and neck cancer. The sample was PBMCs. The chain recombines TRBV27 with TRBJ2-3; D could derive from TRBD1 or TRBD2 (5 bases each). The CDR3 here is CASSVGTLHSTDTQYF. In DNA, the CDR3 is TGTGCCAGCAGCGTCGGGACCCTCCATTCCACAGATACGCAGTATTTT.